This TCR beta chain is from a study of control samples from healthy donors and cancer patients. Sequencing used immunoSEQ multiplex PCR; TCRdb keeps in-frame clones, though not all of them. The sample lists about 150,000 clones, around 88% occurring once. The CDR3 is 13 residues long. CDR1 is KGHSH, CDR2 LQKENI, per germline. V was pared by 5 bases and J by 3 bases, with 10 bases between. The V and J genes are TRBV18 and TRBJ2-5, with a possible D match to TRBD2 (5 bases). This TCR derives from a man between 18 and 35 years old in good health. The specimen sequenced was blood. The CDR3 bases are TGTGCCAGCTCAGGGTGGGAGAAAGAGACCCAGTACTTC. Translation: CASSGWEKETQYF.